The sequence of this T cell receptor (beta chain) was determined in a study of T cells expressing NK-cell markers. No DNA is given; TCRdb re-called the 5' RACE reads and lists each CDR3 protein once. The sample has 200,000 to 300,000 distinct CDR3 sequences. The CDR3 extends over 12 amino acids. Germline CDR1 and CDR2: DFQATT and SNEGSKA (reference sequence). The chain links TRBV20-1 to TRBJ1-5. This receptor was obtained from a woman between 18 and 70 years old in good health. Sequenced: blood T cells: a sorted CD56 or NKG2C T cell subset, CD4+ or CD8+ T cells, or bulk PBMC T cells (not recorded which). The CDR3 loop is CSVRQPNQPQHF.